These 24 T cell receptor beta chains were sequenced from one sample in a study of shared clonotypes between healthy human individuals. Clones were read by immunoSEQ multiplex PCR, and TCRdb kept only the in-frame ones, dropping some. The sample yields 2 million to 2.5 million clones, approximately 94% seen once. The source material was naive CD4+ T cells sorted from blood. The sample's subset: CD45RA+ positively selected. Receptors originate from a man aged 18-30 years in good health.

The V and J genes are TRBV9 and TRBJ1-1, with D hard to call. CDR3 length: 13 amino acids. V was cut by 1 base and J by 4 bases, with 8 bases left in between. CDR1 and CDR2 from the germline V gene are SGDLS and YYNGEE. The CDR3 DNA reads TGTGCCAGCAGCGTACAGTGGAGCACTGAAGCTTTCTTT. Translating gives CASSVQWSTEAFF.

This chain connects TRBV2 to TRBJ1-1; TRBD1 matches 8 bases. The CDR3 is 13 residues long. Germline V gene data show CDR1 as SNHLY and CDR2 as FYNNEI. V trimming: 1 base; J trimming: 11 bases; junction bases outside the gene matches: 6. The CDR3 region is CASSEETGVNAFF. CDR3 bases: TGTGCCAGCAGTGAAGAGACAGGGGTGAATGCTTTCTTT.

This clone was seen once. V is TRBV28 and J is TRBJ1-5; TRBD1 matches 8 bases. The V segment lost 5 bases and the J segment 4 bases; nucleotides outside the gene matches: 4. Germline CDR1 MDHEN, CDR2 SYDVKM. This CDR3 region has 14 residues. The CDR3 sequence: CASSAGGANQPQHF. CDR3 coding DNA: TGTGCCAGCAGTGCAGGGGGCGCGAATCAGCCCCAGCATTTT.

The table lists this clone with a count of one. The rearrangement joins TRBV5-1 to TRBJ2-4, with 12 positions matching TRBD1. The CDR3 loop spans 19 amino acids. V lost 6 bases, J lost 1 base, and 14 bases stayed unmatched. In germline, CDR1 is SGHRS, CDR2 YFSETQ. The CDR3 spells CASIGTGGEEGKAKNIQYF. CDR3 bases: TGCGCCAGCATCGGGACAGGGGGCGAAGAAGGTAAGGCCAAAAACATTCAGTACTTC.

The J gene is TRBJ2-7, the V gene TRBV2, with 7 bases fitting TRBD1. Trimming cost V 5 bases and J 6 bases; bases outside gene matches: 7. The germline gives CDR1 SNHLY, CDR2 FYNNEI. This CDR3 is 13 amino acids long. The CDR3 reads CASSPDRASEQYF. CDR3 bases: TGTGCCAGCAGTCCCGACAGGGCGAGCGAGCAGTACTTC.

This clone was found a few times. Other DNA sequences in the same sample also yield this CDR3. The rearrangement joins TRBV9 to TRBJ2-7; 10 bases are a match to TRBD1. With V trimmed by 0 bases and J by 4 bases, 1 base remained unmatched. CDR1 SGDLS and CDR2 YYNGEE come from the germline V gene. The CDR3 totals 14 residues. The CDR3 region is CASSVGDRGYEQYF. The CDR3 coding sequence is TGTGCCAGCAGCGTAGGGGACAGGGGATACGAGCAGTACTTC.

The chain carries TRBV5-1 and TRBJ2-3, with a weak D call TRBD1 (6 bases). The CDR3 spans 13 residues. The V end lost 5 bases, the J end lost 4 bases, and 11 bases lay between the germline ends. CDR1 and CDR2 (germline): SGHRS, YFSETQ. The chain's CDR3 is CASSGGRSDTQYF. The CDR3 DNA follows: TGCGCCAGCAGTGGGGGCCGGTCAGATACGCAGTATTTT.

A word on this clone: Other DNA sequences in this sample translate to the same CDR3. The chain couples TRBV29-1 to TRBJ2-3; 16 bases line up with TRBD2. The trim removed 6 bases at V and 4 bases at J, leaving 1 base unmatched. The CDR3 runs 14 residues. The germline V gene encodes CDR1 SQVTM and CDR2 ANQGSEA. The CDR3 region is CSVGTSGGADTQYF. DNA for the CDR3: TGCAGCGTGGGGACTAGCGGGGGGGCAGATACGCAGTATTTT.

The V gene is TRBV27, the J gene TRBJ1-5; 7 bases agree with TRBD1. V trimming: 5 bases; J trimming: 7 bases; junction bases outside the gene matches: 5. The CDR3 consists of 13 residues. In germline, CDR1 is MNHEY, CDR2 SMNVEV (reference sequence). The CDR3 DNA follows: TGTGCCAGCAGTGACAGGGTCCGGCAGCCCCAGCATTTT. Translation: CASSDRVRQPQHF.

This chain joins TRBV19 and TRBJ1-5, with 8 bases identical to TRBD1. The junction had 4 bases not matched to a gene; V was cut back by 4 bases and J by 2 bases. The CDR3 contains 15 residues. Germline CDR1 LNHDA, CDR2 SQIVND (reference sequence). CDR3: CASSTGGQGNQPQHF. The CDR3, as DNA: TGTGCCAGTAGTACAGGGGGACAGGGCAATCAGCCCCAGCATTTT. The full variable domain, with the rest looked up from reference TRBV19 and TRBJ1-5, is DGGITQSPKYLFRKEGQNVTLSCEQNLNHDAMYWYRQDPGQGLRLIYYSQIVNDFQKGDIAEGYSVSREKKESFPLTVTSAQKNPTAFYLCASSTGGQGNQPQHFGDGTRLSIL.

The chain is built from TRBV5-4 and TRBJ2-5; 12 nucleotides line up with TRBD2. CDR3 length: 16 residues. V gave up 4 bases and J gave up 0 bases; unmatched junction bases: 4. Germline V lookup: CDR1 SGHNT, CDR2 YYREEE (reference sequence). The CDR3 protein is CASSTRLAGDQETQYF. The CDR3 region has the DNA TGTGCCAGCAGCACCCGACTAGCGGGGGACCAAGAGACCCAGTACTTC.

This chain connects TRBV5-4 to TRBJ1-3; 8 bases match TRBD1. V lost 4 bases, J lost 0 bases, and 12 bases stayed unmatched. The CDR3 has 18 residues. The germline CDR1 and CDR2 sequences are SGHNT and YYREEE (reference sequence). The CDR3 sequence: CASSPGGAGGISGNTIYF. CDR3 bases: TGTGCCAGCAGCCCCGGAGGGGCAGGGGGCATCTCTGGAAACACCATATATTTT. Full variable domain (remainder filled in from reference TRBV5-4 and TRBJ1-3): ETGVTQSPTHLIKTRGQQVTLRCSSQSGHNTVSWYQQALGQGPQFIFQYYREEENGRGNFPPRFSGLQFPNYSSELNVNALELDDSALYLCASSPGGAGGISGNTIYFGEGSWLTVV.

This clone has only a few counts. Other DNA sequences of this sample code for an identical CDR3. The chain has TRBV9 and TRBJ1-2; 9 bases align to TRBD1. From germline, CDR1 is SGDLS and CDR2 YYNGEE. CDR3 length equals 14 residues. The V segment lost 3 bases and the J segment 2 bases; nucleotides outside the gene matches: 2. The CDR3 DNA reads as TGTGCCAGCAGCGCCGGGACAGGGAACTATGGCTACACCTTC. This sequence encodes CASSAGTGNYGYTF.

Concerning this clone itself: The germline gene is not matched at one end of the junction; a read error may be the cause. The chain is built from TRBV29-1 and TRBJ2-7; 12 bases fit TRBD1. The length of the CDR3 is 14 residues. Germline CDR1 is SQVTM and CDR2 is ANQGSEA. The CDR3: CSARDRGLSSEQYF. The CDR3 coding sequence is TGCAGCGCCCGGGACAGGGGGCTTTCCTCCGAGCAGTACTTC.

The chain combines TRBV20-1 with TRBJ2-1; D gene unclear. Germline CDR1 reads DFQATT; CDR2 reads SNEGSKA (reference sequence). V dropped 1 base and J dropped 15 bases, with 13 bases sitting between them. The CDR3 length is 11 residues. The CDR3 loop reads CSARGPAKTFF. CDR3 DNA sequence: TGCAGTGCTAGAGGCCCAGCTAAAACGTTCTTC.

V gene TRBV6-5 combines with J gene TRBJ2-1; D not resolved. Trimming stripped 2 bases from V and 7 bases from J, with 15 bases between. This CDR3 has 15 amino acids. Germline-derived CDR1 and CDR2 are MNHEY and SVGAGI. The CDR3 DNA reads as TGTGCCAGCAGTTACAACAAGGTCCCCTCTAATGAGCAGTTCTTC. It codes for CASSYNKVPSNEQFF.

The CDR3 spells CASSAGQGYGYTF. CDR3 DNA: TGTGCCAGCAGTGCGGGACAGGGTTATGGCTACACCTTC. This chain uses TRBV6-6 with TRBJ1-2, with TRBD1 matching 9 bases. The CDR3 is 13 amino acids. Germline loops: CDR1 MNHNY, CDR2 SVGAGI (reference sequence). V trimming: 5 bases; J trimming: 5 bases; junction bases outside the gene matches: 3.

For the CDR3, the DNA is TGTGCCAGCAGCCAATTTGGGGGGCCCAATAATTCACCCCTCCACTTT. This translates into CASSQFGGPNNSPLHF. The chain links TRBV14 to TRBJ1-6, with D possibly TRBD1 on 6 matching bases. This CDR3 contains 16 residues. Germline CDR1 and CDR2: SGHDN and FVKESK. Trimming removed 2 bases at V and 5 bases at J, with 13 bases between.

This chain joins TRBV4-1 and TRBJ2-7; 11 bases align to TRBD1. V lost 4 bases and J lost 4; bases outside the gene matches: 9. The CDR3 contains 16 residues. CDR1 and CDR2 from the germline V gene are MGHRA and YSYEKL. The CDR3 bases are TGCGCCAGCAGCCGTAGTTTGGGACAGGGGGGTTACGAGCAGTACTTC. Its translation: CASSRSLGQGGYEQYF.

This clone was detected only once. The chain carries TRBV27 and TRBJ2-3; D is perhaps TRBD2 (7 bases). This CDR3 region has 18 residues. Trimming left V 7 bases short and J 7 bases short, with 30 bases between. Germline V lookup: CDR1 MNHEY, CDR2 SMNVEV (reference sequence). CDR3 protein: CASTPTFTWGREPNTQYF. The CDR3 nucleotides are TGTGCCAGCACCCCTACCTTTACTTGGGGGCGGGAGCCCAATACGCAGTATTTT.

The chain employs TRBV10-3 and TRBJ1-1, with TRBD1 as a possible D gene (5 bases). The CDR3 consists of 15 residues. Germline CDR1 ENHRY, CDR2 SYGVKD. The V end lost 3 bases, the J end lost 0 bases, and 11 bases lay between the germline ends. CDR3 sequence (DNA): TGTGCCATCAGTGACAACAGGTACATGAACACTGAAGCTTTCTTT. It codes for CAISDNRYMNTEAFF.

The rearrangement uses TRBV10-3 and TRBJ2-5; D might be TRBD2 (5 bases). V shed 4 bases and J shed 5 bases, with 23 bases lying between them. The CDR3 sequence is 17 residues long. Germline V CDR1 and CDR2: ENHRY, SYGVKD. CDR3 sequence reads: CAISALLGREGLETQYF. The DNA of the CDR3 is TGTGCCATCAGTGCCCTCCTGGGGAGAGAAGGTCTGGAGACCCAGTACTTC.

The CDR3 sequence is CASSPPAVGQFSEQYF. In DNA form, the CDR3 reads TGTGCCAGCTCACCACCCGCGGTGGGGCAGTTCTCCGAGCAGTACTTC. This chain connects TRBV18 to TRBJ2-7; the D gene is possibly TRBD1 (5 bases). This CDR3 has 16 amino acids. The ends were cut back, 0 bases at V and 6 bases at J, with 18 bases in the middle. Germline V gives CDR1 KGHSH, CDR2 LQKENI. Based on the CDR3 plus reference TRBV18 and TRBJ2-7, the full variable domain is NAGVMQNPRHLVRRRGQEARLRCSPMKGHSHVYWYRQLPEEGLKFMVYLQKENIIDESGMPKERFSAEFPKEGPSILRIQQVVRGDSAAYFCASSPPAVGQFSEQYFGPGTRLTVT.

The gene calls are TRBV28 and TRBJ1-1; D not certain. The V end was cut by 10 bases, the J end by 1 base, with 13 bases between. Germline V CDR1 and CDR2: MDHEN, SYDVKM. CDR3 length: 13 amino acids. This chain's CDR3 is CATARESNTEAFF. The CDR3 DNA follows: TGTGCCACTGCGAGGGAGTCGAACACTGAAGCTTTCTTT.